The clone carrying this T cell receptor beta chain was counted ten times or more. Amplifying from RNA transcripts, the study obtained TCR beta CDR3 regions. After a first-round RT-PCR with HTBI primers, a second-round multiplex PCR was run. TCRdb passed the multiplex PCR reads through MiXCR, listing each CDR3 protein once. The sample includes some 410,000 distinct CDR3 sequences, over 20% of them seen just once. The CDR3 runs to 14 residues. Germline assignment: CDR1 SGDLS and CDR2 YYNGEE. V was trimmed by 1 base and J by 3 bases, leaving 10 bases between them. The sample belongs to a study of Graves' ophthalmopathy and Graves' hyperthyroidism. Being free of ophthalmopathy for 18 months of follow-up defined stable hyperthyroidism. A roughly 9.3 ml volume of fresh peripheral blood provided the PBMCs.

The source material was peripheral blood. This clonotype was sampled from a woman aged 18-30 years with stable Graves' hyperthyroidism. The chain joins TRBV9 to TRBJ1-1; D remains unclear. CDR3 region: CASSVHSRHTEAFF. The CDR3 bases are TGTGCCAGCAGCGTACATTCTCGGCACACTGAAGCTTTCTTT.